This T cell receptor beta chain was recovered during a study of OX40 agonist ivuxolimab in advanced cancers. About the study: Anti-PD-1, anti-PD-L1 or anti-CTLA-4 therapy given earlier was allowed, and approximately 40% had some.

Notes on the study in general: CD4+ and CD8+ T cells in blood underwent clonal expansion by week 6 at 0.1 to 3.0 mg/kg.

People who had autoimmune disease history or systemic immunosuppression were excluded. Trimming removed 4 bases from V and 3 bases from J, with 12 bases in between. Germline assignment: CDR1 SNHLY and CDR2 FYNNEI. The CDR3 is 14 amino acids. A note on this clone: Its antigen is unidentified.

TCRdb's copy holds only in-frame clones and misses some; the assay was immunoSEQ multiplex PCR. Among around 60,000 clones listed, approximately 84% were seen once. The source is an adult with an advanced solid tumor such as melanoma, head and neck, liver or kidney cancer. V usage is TRBV2 and J usage is TRBJ1-2, with D perhaps TRBD1 (5 bases). Sequenced here: CD4+ or CD8+ T cells sorted from blood, sampled in a trial of the OX40 agonist ivuxolimab. CDR3 amino acids: CASSGQRGDYGYTF. The CDR3 bases are TGTGCCAGCAGTGGTCAAAGGGGCGACTATGGCTACACCTTC.